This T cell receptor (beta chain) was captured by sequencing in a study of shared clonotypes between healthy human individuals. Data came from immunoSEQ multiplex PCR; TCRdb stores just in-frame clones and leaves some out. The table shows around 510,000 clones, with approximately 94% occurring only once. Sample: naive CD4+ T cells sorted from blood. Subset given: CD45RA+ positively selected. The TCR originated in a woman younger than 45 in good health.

CDR3 amino acids: CASSVDSFQETQYF. CDR3 coding DNA: TGTGCCAGCAGCGTAGATAGCTTTCAAGAGACCCAGTACTTC. The chain combines TRBV9 with TRBJ2-5, with unresolved D. CDR1 is SGDLS and CDR2 is YYNGEE in the germline V gene. The CDR3 is 14 residues long. V lost 0 bases and J 2 bases, leaving 8 bases between the germline ends.